This is a list of T cell receptor beta chains from one sample in a study of T cell responses to AZD1222 COVID-19 vaccine. Sequencing used immunoSEQ multiplex PCR; TCRdb keeps in-frame clones, though not all of them. The sample lists about 86,000 clones, over 85% seen once, with 5.3% in the top ten. This specimen consisted of peripheral blood, obtained 28 days after the second AZD1222 dose. Receptors originate from an adult who received the AZD1222 COVID-19 vaccine. The conserved cysteine and the conserved F or W are not part of the CDR3 here. The order of the fields is J gene, V gene, D gene, CDR3 protein. A D gene is named only where the DNA matches it firmly.

>TRBJ1-1|TRBV7-2|NA
ASSLGHRLPTEAF
>TRBJ1-2|TRBV6-5|TRBD1
ASSYGRGLGYGYT
>TRBJ1-2|TRBV28|NA
ASSSDEYGYT
>TRBJ2-3|TRBV2|TRBD2
ASSEWTSLDTQY
>TRBJ1-6|TRBV5-6|TRBD1
ASSLGQGGSYNSPLH
>TRBJ1-2|TRBV4-1|NA
ASSQDRDGITNYGYT
>TRBJ2-7|TRBV5-5|NA
ASSSNHRGLRDEQY
>TRBJ1-4|TRBV19|NA
ASSGTPGGEKLF
>TRBJ1-3|TRBV27|NA
ASSSQDSGNTIY
>TRBJ1-1|TRBV9|NA
ASSVAINTEAF
>TRBJ1-2|TRBV6-1|NA
ASSEEVQGTYYGYT
>TRBJ1-2|TRBV12-3/TRBV12-4|NA
ASSSQALYGYT
>TRBJ2-2|TRBV19|TRBD1
ASSIRGRRAAGELF
>TRBJ2-2|TRBV29-1|NA
SVEENTANTGELF
>TRBJ1-2|TRBV3-1/TRBV3-2|NA
ASSQRDGYGYT
>TRBJ1-5|TRBV19|TRBD1
ASSRGGQGYQPQH
>TRBJ2-1|TRBV18|TRBD2
ASAPRTSGGSSSYNEQF
>TRBJ2-5|TRBV7-9|TRBD1
ASSPTSRQGWETQY
>TRBJ2-5|TRBV5-5|NA
ASSLEITGETQY
>TRBJ2-3|TRBV5-1|NA
ASSLGLLRGTDTQY
>TRBJ1-2|TRBV4-1|NA
ASSQAFQGSYGYT
>TRBJ2-7|TRBV12-3/TRBV12-4|NA
ASSFSELEQY
>TRBJ1-2|TRBV27|TRBD1
ASSQGARDYGYT
>TRBJ2-5|TRBV5-6|NA
ASSGRRGTQY
>TRBJ1-5|TRBV12-3/TRBV12-4|NA
ASSRINQPQH